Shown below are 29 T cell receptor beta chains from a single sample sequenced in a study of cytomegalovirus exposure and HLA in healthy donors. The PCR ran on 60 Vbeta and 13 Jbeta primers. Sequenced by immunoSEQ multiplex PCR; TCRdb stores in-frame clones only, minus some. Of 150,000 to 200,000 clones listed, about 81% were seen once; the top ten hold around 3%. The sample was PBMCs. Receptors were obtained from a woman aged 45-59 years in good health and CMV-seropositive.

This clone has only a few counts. CDR3 nucleotide sequence: TGTGCCAGCAGCCCCCGGGACAGCCGCTACGAGCAGTACTTC. Translated: CASSPRDSRYEQYF. This chain uses TRBV9 with TRBJ2-7; 7 nucleotides match TRBD1. The V segment lost 4 bases and the J segment 3 bases; nucleotides outside the gene matches: 7. The CDR3 extends over 14 amino acids. Germline assignment: CDR1 SGDLS and CDR2 YYNGEE.

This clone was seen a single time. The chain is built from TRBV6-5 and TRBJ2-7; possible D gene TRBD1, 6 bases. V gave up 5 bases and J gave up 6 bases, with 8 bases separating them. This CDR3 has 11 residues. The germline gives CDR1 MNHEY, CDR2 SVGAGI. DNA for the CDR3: TGTGCCAGCAGTAGGGGGTTCGAGCAGTACTTC. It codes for CASSRGFEQYF.

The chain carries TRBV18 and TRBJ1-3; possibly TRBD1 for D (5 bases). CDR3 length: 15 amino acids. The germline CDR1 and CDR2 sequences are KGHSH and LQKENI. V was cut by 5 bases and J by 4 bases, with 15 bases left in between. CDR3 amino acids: CASSGHRGAGNTIYF. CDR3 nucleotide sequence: TGTGCCAGCTCAGGTCATAGGGGTGCCGGAAACACCATATATTTT.

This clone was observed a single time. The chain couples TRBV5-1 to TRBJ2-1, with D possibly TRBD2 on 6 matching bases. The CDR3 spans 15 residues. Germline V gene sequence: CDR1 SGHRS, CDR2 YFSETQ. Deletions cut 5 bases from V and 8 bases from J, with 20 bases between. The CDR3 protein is CASSPQGGGIHEQFF. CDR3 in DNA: TGCGCCAGCAGTCCGCAAGGTGGGGGGATACATGAGCAGTTCTTC.

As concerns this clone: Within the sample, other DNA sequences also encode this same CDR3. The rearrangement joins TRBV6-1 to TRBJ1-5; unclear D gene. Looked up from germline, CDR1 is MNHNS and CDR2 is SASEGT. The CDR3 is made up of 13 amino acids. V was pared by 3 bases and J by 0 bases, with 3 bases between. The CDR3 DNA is TGTGCCAGCAGTGAGAGTAGCAATCAGCCCCAGCATTTT. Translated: CASSESSNQPQHF.

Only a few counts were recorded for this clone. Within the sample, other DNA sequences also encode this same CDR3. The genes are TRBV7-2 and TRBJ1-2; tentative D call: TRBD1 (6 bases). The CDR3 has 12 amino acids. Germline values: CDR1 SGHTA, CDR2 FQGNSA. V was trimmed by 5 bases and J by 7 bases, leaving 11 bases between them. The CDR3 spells CASSPRTAGYTF. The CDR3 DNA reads TGTGCCAGCAGCCCACGGACAGCTGGCTACACCTTC.

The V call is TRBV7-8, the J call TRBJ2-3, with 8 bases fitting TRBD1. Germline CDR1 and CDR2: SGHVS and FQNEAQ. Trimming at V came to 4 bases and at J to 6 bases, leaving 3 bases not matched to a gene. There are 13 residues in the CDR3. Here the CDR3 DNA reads TGTGCCAGCAGCTCACGGGACAGGGATACGCAGTATTTT. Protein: CASSSRDRDTQYF.

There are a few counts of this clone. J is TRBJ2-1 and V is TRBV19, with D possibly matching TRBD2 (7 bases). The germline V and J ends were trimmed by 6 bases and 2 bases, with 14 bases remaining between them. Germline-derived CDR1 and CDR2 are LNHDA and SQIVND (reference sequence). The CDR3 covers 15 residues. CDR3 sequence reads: CASREGGNTYNEQFF. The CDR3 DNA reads TGTGCCAGTAGAGAGGGGGGGAACACCTACAATGAGCAGTTCTTC.

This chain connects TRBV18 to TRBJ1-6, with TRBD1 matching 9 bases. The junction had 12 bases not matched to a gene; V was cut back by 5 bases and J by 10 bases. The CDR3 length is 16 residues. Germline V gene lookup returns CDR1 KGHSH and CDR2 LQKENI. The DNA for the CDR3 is TGTGCCAGCTCATCTAAAGGGACAGGGACAGAATCACCCCTCCACTTT. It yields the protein CASSSKGTGTESPLHF.

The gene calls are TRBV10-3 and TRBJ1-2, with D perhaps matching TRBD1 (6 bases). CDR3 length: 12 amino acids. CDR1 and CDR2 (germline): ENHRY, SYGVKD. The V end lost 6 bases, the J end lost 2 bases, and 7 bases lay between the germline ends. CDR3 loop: CAISTGNYGYTF. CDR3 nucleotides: TGTGCCATCAGCACAGGGAACTATGGCTACACCTTC.

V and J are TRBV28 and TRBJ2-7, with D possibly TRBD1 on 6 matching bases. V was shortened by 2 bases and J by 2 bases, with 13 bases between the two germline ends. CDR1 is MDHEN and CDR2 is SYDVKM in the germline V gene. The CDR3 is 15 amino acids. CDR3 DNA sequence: TGTGCCAGCAGTTTAATTTCCGGGACAACCTACGAGCAGTACTTC. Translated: CASSLISGTTYEQYF.

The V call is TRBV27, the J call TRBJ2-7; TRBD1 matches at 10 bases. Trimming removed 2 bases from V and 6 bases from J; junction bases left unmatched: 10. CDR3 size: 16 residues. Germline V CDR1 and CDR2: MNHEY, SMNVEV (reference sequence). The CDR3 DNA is TGTGCCAGCAGTTTAAGCGGGACAGGGGCGTTTCTCGAGCAGTACTTC. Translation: CASSLSGTGAFLEQYF.

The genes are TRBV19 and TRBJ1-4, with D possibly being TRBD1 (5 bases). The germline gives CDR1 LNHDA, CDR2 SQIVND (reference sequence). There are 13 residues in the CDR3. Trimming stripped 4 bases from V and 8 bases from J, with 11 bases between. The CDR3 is CASSKGVGEKLFF. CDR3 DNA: TGTGCCAGTAGTAAAGGGGTGGGAGAAAAACTGTTTTTT.

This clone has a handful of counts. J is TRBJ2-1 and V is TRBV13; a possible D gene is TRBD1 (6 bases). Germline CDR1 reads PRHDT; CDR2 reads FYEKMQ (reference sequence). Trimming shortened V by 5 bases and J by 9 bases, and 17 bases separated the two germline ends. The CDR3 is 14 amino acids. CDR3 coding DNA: TGTGCCAGCAGCCGCCGCCAGGGGAGAAGTGAGCAGTTCTTC. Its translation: CASSRRQGRSEQFF.

The CDR3 nucleotides read TGTGCCAGCAGTGCTACAGGGCTAGAGCAGTACTTC. Its protein product is CASSATGLEQYF. The chain carries TRBV6-1 and TRBJ2-5, with a tentative D call TRBD1 (6 bases). Germline V gene sequence: CDR1 MNHNS, CDR2 SASEGT. This CDR3 is built from 12 residues. V lost 4 bases, J lost 11 bases, and 14 bases lay in between.

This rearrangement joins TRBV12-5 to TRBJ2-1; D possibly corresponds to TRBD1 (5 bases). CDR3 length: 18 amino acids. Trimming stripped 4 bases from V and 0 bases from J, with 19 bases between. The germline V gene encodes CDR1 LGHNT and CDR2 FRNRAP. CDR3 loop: CASGSPTSGKSSYNEQFF. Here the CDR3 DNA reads TGTGCTAGTGGTTCCCCCACTTCAGGGAAAAGCTCCTACAATGAGCAGTTCTTC.

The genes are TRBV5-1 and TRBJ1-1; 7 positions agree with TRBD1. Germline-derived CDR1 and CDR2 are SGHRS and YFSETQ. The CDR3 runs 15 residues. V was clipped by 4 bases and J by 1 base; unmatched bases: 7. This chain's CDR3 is CASSTQTGQNTEAFF. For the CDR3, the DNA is TGCGCCAGCAGCACGCAGACAGGGCAGAACACTGAAGCTTTCTTT. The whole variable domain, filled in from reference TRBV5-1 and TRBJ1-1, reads KAGVTQTPRYLIKTRGQQVTLSCSPISGHRSVSWYQQTPGQGLQFLFEYFSETQRNKGNFPGRFSGRQFSNSRSEMNVSTLELGDSALYLCASSTQTGQNTEAFFGQGTRLTVV.

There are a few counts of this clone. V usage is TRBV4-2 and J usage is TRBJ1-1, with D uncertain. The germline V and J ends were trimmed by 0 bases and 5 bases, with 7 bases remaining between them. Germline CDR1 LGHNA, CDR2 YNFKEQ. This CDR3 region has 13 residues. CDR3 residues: CASSQDRETEAFF. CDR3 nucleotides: TGTGCCAGCAGCCAAGATCGTGAGACTGAAGCTTTCTTT.

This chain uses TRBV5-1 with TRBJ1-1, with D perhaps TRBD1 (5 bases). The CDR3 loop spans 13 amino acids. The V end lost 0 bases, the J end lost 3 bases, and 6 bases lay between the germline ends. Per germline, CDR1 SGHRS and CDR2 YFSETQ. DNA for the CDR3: TGCGCCAGCAGCTTGGCGGGGGACACTGAAGCTTTCTTT. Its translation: CASSLAGDTEAFF.

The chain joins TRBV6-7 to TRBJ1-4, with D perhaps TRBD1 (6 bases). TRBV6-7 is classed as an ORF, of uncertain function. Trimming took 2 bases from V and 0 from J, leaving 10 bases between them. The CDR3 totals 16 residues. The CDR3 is CASSYPGQTTNEKLFF. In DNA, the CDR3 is TGTGCCAGCAGTTACCCCGGACAGACAACTAATGAAAAACTGTTTTTT.

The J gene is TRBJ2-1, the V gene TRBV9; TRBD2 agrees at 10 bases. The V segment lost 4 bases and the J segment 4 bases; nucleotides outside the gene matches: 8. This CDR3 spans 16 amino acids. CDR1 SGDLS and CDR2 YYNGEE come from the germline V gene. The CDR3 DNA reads TGTGCCAGCAGCCCATGGGTAGCGGGGGGATACAATGAGCAGTTCTTC. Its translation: CASSPWVAGGYNEQFF.

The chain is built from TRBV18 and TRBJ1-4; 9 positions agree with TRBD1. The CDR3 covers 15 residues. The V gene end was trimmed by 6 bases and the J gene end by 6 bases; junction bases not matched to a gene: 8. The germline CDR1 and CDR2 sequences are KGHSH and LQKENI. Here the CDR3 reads CASSRGQGRDEKLFF. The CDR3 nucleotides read TGTGCCAGCTCCCGGGGACAGGGAAGGGATGAAAAACTGTTTTTT.

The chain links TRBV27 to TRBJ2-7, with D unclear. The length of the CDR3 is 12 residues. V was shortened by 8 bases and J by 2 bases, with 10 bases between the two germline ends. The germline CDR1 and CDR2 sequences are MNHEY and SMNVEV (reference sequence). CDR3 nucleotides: TGTGCCAGCGGTCACCGGGCCTACGAGCAGTACTTC. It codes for CASGHRAYEQYF.

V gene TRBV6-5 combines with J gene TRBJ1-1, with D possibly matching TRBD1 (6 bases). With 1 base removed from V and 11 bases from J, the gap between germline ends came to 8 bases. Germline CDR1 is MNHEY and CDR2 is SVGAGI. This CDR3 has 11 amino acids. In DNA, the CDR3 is TGTGCCAGCAGTTACTGGGGGGGCGCTTTCTTT. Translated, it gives CASSYWGGAFF.

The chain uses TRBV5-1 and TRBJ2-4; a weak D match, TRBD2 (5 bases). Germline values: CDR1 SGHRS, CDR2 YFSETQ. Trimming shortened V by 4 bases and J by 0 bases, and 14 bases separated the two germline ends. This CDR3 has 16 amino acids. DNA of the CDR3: TGCGCCAGCAGCCTGTCTACAAGCGGAGCCAAAAACATTCAGTACTTC. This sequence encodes CASSLSTSGAKNIQYF.

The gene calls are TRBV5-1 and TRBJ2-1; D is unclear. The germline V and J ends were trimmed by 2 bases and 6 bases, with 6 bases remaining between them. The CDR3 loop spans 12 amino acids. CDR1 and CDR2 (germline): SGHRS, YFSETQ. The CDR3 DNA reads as TGCGCCAGCAGCTTTTCCAGCAATGAGCAGTTCTTC. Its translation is CASSFSSNEQFF.

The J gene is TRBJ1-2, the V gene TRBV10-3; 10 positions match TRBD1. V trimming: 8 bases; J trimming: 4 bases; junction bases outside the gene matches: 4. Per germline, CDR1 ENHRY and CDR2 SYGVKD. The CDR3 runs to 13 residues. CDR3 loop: CAIGTGAPYGYTF. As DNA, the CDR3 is TGTGCCATCGGGACAGGGGCTCCCTATGGCTACACCTTC.

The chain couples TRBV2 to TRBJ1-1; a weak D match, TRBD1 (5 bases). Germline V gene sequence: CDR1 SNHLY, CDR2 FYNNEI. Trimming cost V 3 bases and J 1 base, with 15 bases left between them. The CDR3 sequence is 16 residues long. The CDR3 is CASSDVGGTGNTEAFF. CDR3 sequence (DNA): TGTGCCAGCAGTGATGTTGGGGGGACGGGGAACACTGAAGCTTTCTTT.

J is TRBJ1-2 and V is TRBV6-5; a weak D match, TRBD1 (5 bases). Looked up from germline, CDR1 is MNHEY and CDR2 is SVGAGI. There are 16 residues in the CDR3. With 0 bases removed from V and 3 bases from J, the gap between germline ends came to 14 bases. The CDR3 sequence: CASSYSPGRYDYGYTF. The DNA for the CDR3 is TGTGCCAGCAGTTACTCGCCAGGGAGGTACGACTATGGCTACACCTTC.